This TCR beta chain was retrieved from a study of cytomegalovirus exposure and HLA in healthy donors. Overall study: One earlier analysis, a look at 150 million to 200 million T cells, found some 100 million unique TCR beta sequences. Broader study findings: The records held CMV serostatus as the only immune exposure information. As a later analysis revealed, most CMV-associated TCR beta chains appeared HLA-restricted. Upon later analysis, TCR association rates were observed to vary by HLA locus, being highest for DRB1 and lowest for HLA-C.

The CDR3 loop spans 18 amino acids. V was pared by 0 bases and J by 6 bases, with 13 bases of the junction left unmatched. Per germline, CDR1 KGHSY and CDR2 FQNENV. Amplification used 60 Vbeta primers and 13 Jbeta primers. TCRdb's copy holds only in-frame clones and misses some; the assay was immunoSEQ multiplex PCR. The table shows roughly 290,000 clones, with about 80% occurring only once. Concerning this clone: As yet, its antigen is unknown.

The sequenced material came from PBMCs. The chain recombines TRBV16 with TRBJ2-3; the match to TRBD1 covers 9 bases. The sequence was collected from a girl aged 2 to 10 in good health and CMV-seronegative. DNA of the CDR3: TGTGCCAGCAGCCAATCGAGGACAGGGGTTTATCGTTCTGATACGCAGTATTTT. It encodes CASSQSRTGVYRSDTQYF.